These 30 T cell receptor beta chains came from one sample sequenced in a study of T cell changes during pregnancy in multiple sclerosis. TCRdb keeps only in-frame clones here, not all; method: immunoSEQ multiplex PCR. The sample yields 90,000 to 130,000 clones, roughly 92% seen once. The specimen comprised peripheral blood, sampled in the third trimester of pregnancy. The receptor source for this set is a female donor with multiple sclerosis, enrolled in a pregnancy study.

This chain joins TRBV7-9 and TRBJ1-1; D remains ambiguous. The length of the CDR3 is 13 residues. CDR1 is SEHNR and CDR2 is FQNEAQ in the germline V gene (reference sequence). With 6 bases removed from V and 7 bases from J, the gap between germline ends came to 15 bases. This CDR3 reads CASRIGTENEAFF. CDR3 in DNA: TGTGCCAGCAGGATAGGTACGGAGAATGAAGCTTTCTTT.

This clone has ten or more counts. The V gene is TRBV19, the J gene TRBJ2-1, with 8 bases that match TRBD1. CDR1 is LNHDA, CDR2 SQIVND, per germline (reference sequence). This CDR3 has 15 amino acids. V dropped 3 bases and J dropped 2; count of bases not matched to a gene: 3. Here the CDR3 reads CASSIRQGTYNEQFF. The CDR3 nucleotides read TGTGCCAGTAGTATTAGACAGGGGACCTACAATGAGCAGTTCTTC.

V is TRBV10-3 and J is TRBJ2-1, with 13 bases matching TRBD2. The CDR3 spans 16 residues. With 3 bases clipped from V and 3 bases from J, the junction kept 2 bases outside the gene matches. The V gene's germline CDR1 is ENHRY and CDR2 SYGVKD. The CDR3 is CAISDRTSGSYNEQFF. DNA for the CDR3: TGTGCCATCAGTGATCGGACTAGCGGGAGCTACAATGAGCAGTTCTTC.

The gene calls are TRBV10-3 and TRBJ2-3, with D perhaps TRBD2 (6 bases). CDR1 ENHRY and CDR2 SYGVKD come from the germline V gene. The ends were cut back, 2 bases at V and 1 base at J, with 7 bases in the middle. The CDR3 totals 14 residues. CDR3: CAISEGTGTDTQYF. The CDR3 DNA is TGTGCCATCAGTGAGGGGACTGGCACAGATACGCAGTATTTT.

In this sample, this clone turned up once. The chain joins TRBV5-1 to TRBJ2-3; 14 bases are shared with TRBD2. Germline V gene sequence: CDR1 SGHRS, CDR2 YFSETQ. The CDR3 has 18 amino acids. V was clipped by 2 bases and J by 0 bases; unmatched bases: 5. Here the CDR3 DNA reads TGCGCCAGCAGCTTAGGACTAGCGGGAGGATCTAGCACAGATACGCAGTATTTT. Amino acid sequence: CASSLGLAGGSSTDTQYF.

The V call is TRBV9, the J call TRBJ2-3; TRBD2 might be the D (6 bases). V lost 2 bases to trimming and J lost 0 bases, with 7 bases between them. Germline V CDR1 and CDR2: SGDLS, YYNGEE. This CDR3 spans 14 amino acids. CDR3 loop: CASSVGGSTDTQYF. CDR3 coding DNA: TGTGCCAGCAGCGTCGGGGGAAGCACAGATACGCAGTATTTT. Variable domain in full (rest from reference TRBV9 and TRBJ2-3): DSGVTQTPKHLITATGQRVTLRCSPRSGDLSVYWYQQSLDQGLQFLIQYYNGEERAKGNILERFSAQQFPDLHSELNLSSLELGDSALYFCASSVGGSTDTQYFGPGTRLTVL.

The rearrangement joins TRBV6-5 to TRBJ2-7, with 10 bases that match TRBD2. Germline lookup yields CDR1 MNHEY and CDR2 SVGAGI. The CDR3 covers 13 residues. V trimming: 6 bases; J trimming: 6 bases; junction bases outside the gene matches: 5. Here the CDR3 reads CASSVGLAREQYF. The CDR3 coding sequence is TGTGCCAGCAGCGTGGGACTAGCGCGCGAGCAGTACTTC.

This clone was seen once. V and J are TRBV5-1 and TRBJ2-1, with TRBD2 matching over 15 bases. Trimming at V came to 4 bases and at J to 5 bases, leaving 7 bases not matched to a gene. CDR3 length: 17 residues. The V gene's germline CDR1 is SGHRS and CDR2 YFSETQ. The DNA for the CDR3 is TGCGCCAGCAGCGGGGGACTAGCGGGGGGCCCTAACAATGAGCAGTTCTTC. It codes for CASSGGLAGGPNNEQFF.

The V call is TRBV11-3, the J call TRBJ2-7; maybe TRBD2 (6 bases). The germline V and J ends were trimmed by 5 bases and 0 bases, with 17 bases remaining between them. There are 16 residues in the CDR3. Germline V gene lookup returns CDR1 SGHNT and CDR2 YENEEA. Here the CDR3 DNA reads TGTGCCAGCAGCGCCGGCGGGGACGCTCCCTCCTACGAGCAGTACTTC. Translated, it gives CASSAGGDAPSYEQYF.

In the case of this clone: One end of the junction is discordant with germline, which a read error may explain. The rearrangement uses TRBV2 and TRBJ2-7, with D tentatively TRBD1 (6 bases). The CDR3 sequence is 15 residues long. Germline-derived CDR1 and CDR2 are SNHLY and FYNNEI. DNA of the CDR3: TGTGTCAGCAGTGAAGCGCTTCAACAGGGCTACGAGCAGTACTTC. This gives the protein CVSSEALQQGYEQYF.

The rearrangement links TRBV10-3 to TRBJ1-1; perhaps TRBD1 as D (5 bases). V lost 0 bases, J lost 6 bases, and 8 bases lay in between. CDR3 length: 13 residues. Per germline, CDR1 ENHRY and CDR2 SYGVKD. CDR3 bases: TGTGCCATCAGTGAGTCGGGGGGACCTGAAGCTTTCTTT. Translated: CAISESGGPEAFF.

In DNA form, the CDR3 reads TGTGCCAGCAGCTTGGTGGGACAGGGAACTAACTATGGCTACACCTTC. Its protein is CASSLVGQGTNYGYTF. The chain is built from TRBV5-4 and TRBJ1-2; 9 nucleotides align to TRBD1. V lost 0 bases to trimming and J lost 0 bases; unmatched junction nucleotides: 3. From germline, CDR1 is SGHNT and CDR2 YYREEE (reference sequence). The CDR3 runs 16 residues. Supplemented by reference TRBV5-4 and TRBJ1-2, the full variable domain reads ETGVTQSPTHLIKTRGQQVTLRCSSQSGHNTVSWYQQALGQGPQFIFQYYREEENGRGNFPPRFSGLQFPNYSSELNVNALELDDSALYLCASSLVGQGTNYGYTFGSGTRLTVV.

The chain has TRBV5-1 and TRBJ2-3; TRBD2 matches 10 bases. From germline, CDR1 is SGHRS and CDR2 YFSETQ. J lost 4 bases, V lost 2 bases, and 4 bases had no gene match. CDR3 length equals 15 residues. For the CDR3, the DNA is TGCGCCAGCAGCTTAGCGGGGGGGCGGTCAGATACGCAGTATTTT. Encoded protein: CASSLAGGRSDTQYF. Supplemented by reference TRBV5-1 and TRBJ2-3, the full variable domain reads KAGVTQTPRYLIKTRGQQVTLSCSPISGHRSVSWYQQTPGQGLQFLFEYFSETQRNKGNFPGRFSGRQFSNSRSEMNVSTLELGDSALYLCASSLAGGRSDTQYFGPGTRLTVL.

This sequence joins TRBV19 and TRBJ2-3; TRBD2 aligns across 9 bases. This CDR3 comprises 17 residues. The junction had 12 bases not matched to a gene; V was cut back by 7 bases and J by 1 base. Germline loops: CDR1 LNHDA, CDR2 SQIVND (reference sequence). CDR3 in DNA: TGTGCCAGTAAATCCCTCCGGGCGGGAGGGCGCACAGATACGCAGTATTTT. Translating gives CASKSLRAGGRTDTQYF. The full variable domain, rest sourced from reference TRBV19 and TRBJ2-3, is DGGITQSPKYLFRKEGQNVTLSCEQNLNHDAMYWYRQDPGQGLRLIYYSQIVNDFQKGDIAEGYSVSREKKESFPLTVTSAQKNPTAFYLCASKSLRAGGRTDTQYFGPGTRLTVL.

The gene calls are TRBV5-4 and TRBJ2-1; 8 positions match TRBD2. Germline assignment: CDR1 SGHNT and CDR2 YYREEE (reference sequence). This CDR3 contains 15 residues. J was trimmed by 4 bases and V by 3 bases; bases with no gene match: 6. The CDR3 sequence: CASSWPGTRYNEQFF. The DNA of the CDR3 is TGTGCCAGCAGCTGGCCCGGGACTAGGTACAATGAGCAGTTCTTC.

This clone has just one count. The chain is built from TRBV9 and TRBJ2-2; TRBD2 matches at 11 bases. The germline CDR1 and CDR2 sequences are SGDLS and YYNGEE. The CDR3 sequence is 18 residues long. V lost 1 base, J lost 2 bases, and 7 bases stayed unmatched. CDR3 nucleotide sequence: TGTGCCAGCAGCGTAACACTAGCGGGGGACACTAACACCGGGGAGCTGTTTTTT. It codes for CASSVTLAGDTNTGELFF.

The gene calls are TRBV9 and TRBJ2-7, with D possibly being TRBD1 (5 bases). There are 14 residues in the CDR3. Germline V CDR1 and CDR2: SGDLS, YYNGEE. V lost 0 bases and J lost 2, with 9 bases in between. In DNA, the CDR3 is TGTGCCAGCAGCGTAGAAGGACACCCCTACGAGCAGTACTTC. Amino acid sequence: CASSVEGHPYEQYF.

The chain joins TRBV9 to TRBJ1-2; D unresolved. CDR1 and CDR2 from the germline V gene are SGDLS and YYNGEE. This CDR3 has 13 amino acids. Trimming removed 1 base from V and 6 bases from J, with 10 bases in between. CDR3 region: CASSVPGRDGYTF. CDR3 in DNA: TGTGCCAGCAGCGTACCGGGTAGAGATGGCTACACCTTC.

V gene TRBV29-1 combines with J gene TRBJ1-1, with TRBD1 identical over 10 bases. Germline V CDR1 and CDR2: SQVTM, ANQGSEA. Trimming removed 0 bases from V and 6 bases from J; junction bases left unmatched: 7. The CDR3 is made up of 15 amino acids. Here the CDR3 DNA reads TGCAGCGTTGAAGATCGGGACAGGGGAACCCCTGAAGCTTTCTTT. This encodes CSVEDRDRGTPEAFF.

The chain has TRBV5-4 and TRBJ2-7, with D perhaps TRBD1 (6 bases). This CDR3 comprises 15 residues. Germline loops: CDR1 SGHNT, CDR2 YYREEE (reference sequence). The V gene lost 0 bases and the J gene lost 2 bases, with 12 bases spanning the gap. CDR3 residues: CASSLGGTSTYEQYF. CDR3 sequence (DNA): TGTGCCAGCAGCTTGGGGGGGACAAGTACCTACGAGCAGTACTTC.

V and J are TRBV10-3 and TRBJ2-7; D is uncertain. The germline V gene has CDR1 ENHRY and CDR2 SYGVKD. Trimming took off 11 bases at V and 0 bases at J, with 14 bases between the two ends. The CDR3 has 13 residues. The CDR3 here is CASILSSSYEQYF. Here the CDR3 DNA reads TGTGCCTCAATCCTTTCTAGCTCCTACGAGCAGTACTTC.

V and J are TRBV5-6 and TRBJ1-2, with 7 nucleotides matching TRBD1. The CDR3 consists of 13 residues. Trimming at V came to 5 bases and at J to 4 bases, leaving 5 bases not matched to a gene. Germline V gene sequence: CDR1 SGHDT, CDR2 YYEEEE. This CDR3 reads CASRTTGPYGYTF. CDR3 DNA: TGTGCCAGCAGAACGACAGGGCCCTATGGCTACACCTTC.

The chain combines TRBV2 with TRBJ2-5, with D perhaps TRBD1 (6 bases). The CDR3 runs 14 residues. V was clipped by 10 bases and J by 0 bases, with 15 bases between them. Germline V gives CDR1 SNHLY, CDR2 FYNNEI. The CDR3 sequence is CANTGNPYQETQYF. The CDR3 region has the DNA TGTGCCAATACAGGGAACCCGTACCAAGAGACCCAGTACTTC.

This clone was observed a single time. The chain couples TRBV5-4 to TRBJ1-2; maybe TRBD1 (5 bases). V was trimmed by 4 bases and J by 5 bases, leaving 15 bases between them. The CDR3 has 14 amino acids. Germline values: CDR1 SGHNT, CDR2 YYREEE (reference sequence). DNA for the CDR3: TGTGCCAGCAGCCGCGGGACCCCATCGTATGGCTACACCTTC. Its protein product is CASSRGTPSYGYTF.

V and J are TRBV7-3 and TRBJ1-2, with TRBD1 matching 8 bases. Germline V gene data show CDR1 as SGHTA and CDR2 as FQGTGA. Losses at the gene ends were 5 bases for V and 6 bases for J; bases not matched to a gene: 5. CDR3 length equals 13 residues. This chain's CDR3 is CASSQGQAHGYTF. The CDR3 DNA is TGTGCCAGCAGCCAGGGACAGGCCCATGGCTACACCTTC.

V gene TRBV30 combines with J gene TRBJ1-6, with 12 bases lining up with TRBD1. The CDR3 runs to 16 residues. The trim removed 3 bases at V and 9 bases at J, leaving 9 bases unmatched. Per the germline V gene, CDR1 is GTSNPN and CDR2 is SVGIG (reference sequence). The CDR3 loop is CAWSGTGTGGSSPLHF. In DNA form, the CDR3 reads TGTGCCTGGAGCGGAACGGGGACAGGGGGCAGTTCACCCCTCCACTTT.

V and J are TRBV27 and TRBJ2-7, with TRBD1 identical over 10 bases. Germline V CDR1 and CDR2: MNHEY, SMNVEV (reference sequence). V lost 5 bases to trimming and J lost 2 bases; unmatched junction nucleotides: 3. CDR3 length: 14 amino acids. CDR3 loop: CASSRDRGAYEQYF. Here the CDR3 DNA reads TGTGCCAGCAGTCGGGACAGGGGTGCCTACGAGCAGTACTTC.

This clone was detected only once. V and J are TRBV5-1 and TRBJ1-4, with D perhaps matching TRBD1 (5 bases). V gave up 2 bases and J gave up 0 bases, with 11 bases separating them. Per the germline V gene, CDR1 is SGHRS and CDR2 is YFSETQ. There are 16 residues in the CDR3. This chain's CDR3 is CASSFQGVATNEKLFF. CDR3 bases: TGCGCCAGCAGCTTCCAGGGCGTCGCAACTAATGAAAAACTGTTTTTT. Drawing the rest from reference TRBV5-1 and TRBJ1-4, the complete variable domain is KAGVTQTPRYLIKTRGQQVTLSCSPISGHRSVSWYQQTPGQGLQFLFEYFSETQRNKGNFPGRFSGRQFSNSRSEMNVSTLELGDSALYLCASSFQGVATNEKLFFGSGTQLSVL.

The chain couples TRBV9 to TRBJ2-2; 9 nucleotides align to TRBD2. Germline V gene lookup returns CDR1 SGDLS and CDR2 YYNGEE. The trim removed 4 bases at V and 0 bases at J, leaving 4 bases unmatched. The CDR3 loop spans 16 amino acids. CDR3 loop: CASSPRLAANTGELFF. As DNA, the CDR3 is TGTGCCAGCAGCCCAAGACTAGCGGCGAACACCGGGGAGCTGTTTTTT.

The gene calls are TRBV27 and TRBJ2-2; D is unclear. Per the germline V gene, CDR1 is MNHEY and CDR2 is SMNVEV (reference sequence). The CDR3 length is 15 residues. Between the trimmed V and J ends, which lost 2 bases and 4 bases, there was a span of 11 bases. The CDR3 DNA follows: TGTGCCAGCAGTTTACGCCAGGCCGCCACCGGGGAGCTGTTTTTT. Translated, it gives CASSLRQAATGELFF.